Following are 9 T cell receptor beta chains from one sample sequenced in a study of blood T cells in healthy people across ages. Together with a sample-barcoded 5' primer, a J-beta primer mix was included in a second PCR lasting about 7 to 12 cycles. One entry per CDR3 protein, called by TCRdb with MiXCR from the 5' RACE reads. The data hold approximately 690,000 distinct CDR3 sequences, with about 54% observed a single time. The sample was blood. The receptor source for this set is a man in his sixties in good health.

CDR3 protein: CASSLAGLATQQYF. As DNA, the CDR3 is TGTGCCAGCAGCTTAGCGGGACTAGCCACGCAGCAGTACTTC. This chain connects TRBV7-2 to TRBJ2-7; 9 bases match TRBD2. J lost 8 bases, V lost 0 bases, and 5 bases had no gene match. Germline assignment: CDR1 SGHTA and CDR2 FQGNSA. This CDR3 has 14 residues. The variable domain in full, with the rest retrieved from reference TRBV7-2 and TRBJ2-7, is GAGVSQSPSNKVTEKGKDVELRCDPISGHTALYWYRQSLGQGLEFLIYFQGNSAPDKSGLPSDRFSAERTGGSVSTLTIQRTQQEDSAVYLCASSLAGLATQQYFGPGTRLTVT.

The rearrangement uses TRBV9 and TRBJ1-2; D is unresolved. The V end was cut by 1 base, the J end by 4 bases, with 14 bases between. This CDR3 has 15 amino acids. The V gene's germline CDR1 is SGDLS and CDR2 YYNGEE. CDR3 nucleotide sequence: TGTGCCAGCAGCGTAATGAGGGCCCCGACCTATGGCTACACCTTC. Translation gives CASSVMRAPTYGYTF.

This clonotype has more than one count but fewer than ten. The CDR3 coding sequence is TGTGCCACCCGCCGGGGACAGCAGTACGAGCAGTACTTC. Translated: CATRRGQQYEQYF. The chain carries TRBV27 and TRBJ2-7; 7 nucleotides align to TRBD1. This CDR3 is 13 amino acids long. The germline gives CDR1 MNHEY, CDR2 SMNVEV (reference sequence). V was pared by 10 bases and J by 4 bases, with 10 bases of the junction left unmatched.

This chain uses TRBV14 with TRBJ2-1; no firm D call. In germline, CDR1 is SGHDN, CDR2 FVKESK. V was trimmed by 0 bases and J by 5 bases, leaving 8 bases between them. This CDR3 is built from 14 residues. The CDR3 coding sequence is TGTGCCAGCAGCCAAGATCGTGGCCACAATGAGCAGTTCTTC. Protein sequence: CASSQDRGHNEQFF.

The table lists this clonotype with a count of one. V and J are TRBV20-1 and TRBJ1-5, with unresolved D. This CDR3 is built from 15 residues. CDR1 and CDR2 from the germline V gene are DFQATT and SNEGSKA (reference sequence). V lost 5 bases and J lost 7, with 21 bases in between. The CDR3 coding sequence is TGCAGTGCTTCCAAGATGGATCTACGGAGACAGCCCCAGCATTTT. Translated: CSASKMDLRRQPQHF.

This clonotype turned up a few times. V usage is TRBV6-5 and J usage is TRBJ2-5, with a tentative D call TRBD2 (5 bases). Germline V gene sequence: CDR1 MNHEY, CDR2 SVGAGI. The CDR3 runs 15 residues. The V gene lost 0 bases and the J gene lost 5 bases, with 13 bases spanning the gap. In nucleotides, the CDR3 is TGTGCCAGCAGTTACTCGACCCCCCGAGGGGAGACCCAGTACTTC. The encoded protein is CASSYSTPRGETQYF.

The chain uses TRBV12-3 or TRBV12-4 and TRBJ2-3; no firm D call. The CDR3 spans 12 residues. V was clipped by 6 bases and J by 6 bases, with 10 bases between them. CDR3 sequence (DNA): TGTGCCAGCAGAGACGTGGTGGATACGCAGTATTTT. It specifies CASRDVVDTQYF.

This clonotype was recorded once. The chain combines TRBV29-1 with TRBJ2-2; either TRBD1 or TRBD2 may supply D (5 bases each). Trimming shortened V by 4 bases and J by 3 bases, and 6 bases separated the two germline ends. This CDR3 contains 12 residues. Per germline, CDR1 SQVTM and CDR2 ANQGSEA. CDR3 in DNA: TGCAGCGTTGTGGGGGACACCGGGGAGCTGTTTTTT. Its protein is CSVVGDTGELFF.

This rearrangement joins TRBV5-1 to TRBJ1-1; no clear D gene. Trimming removed 4 bases from V and 4 bases from J, with 14 bases in between. The CDR3 totals 14 residues. The germline CDR1 and CDR2 sequences are SGHRS and YFSETQ. The CDR3 bases are TGCGCCAGCAGCGCGGGTATTGGGGTCACTGAAGCTTTCTTT. Encoded protein: CASSAGIGVTEAFF.